This TCR beta chain was sequenced for a study of early stage breast cancer tumors. Looking at the study overall: Among approximately twelve ER+/PR+/HER2- tumors, eight were ductal, four lobular.

General study findings and limits: Blood repertoires resembled normal breast more than tumor. Enriched TCRB sequences shared across patients were mostly commonly generated sequences. Tumors had roughly 2.5-fold higher T cell density than normal breast.

CDR1 and CDR2 (germline): ENHRY, SYGVKD. The CDR3 length is 15 residues. Trimming removed 2 bases from V and 3 bases from J, with 14 bases in between. With respect to this clone: Its target is not known.

Method: immunoSEQ multiplex PCR; TCRdb's copy keeps in-frame clones and lacks some. Among 12,000 to 15,000 clones, about 88% were seen once, and the ten largest hold over 4.5%. The sequence derives from a person in their thirties with breast cancer. The chain links TRBV10-3 to TRBJ2-7, with D perhaps TRBD1 or TRBD2 (5 bases each). Material for sequencing was normal breast tissue next to the tumor. In DNA form, the CDR3 reads TGTGCCATCAGTGAGGGGGTGGGACCTCTCTACGAGCAGTACTTC. This translates into CAISEGVGPLYEQYF.